This T cell receptor (beta chain) was identified during a study of shared clonotypes between healthy human individuals. Study-wide results and limits: A generally larger estimated richness was seen in naive subsets than in memory subsets.

TCRdb's copy holds only in-frame clones and misses some; the assay was immunoSEQ multiplex PCR. The data contain about 1.1 million clones, 70% to 80% of them singletons. This CDR3 comprises 13 residues. The germline V gene has CDR1 MDHEN and CDR2 SYDVKM. V lost 3 bases and J 2 bases, leaving 8 bases between the germline ends. Details on this clone: Its target is not known. This likely came from a read error, as a far larger clone is one base away. The identical CDR3 is also encoded by other nucleotide sequences in the sample.

The chain recombines TRBV28 with TRBJ2-7, with D possibly matching TRBD2 (7 bases). Sequenced: memory CD4+ T cells from PBMCs. As for subset: CD45RA-negative fraction. This TCR came from a man younger than 30 in good health. Some clones in this sample may be carry-over from other donors' samples. The CDR3 protein is CASSLGGPYEQYF. For the CDR3, the DNA is TGTGCCAGCAGTTTGGGGGGGCCCTACGAGCAGTACTTC.